Sequencing of this T cell receptor (beta chain) was carried out in a study of blood T cell repertoires in COVID-19. Germline values: CDR1 MNHEY, CDR2 SVGAGI. V lost 2 bases and J lost 4, with 11 bases in between. The CDR3 has 14 residues. Clones were sequenced by immunoSEQ multiplex PCR, and TCRdb holds only the in-frame ones, with some missing. The data contain approximately 170,000 clones, approximately 86% of them singletons. The clonotype comes from a man between 65 and 79 years old with acute or convalescent COVID-19. This sequence joins TRBV6-5 and TRBJ1-2; maybe TRBD1 (5 bases). The sample taken for sequencing was peripheral blood. For the CDR3, the DNA is TGTGCCAGCAGTTACGACAGTTCTGGCTATGGCTACACCTTC. Its translation: CASSYDSSGYGYTF.